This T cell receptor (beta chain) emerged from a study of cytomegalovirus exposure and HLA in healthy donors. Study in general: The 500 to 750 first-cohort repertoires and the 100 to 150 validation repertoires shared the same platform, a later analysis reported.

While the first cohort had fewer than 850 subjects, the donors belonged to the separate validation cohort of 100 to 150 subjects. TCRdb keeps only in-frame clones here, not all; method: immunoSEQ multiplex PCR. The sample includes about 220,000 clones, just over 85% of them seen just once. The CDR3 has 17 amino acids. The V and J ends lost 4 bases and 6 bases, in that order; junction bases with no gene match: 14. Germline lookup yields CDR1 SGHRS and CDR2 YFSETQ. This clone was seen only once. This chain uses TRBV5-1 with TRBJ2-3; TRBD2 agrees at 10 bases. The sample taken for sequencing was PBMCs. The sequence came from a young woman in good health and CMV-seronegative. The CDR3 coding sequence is TGCGCCAGCAGCCCGGGGGGACTAGCGAGGTTTAAGGATACGCAGTATTTT. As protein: CASSPGGLARFKDTQYF.